This T cell receptor beta chain was sequenced during a study of shared clonotypes between healthy human individuals. Study findings and constraints: It was the non-shared clonotypes that had lower generation probabilities than clonotypes shared by all four donors.

With respect to this clone: Its specificity is not known.

Produced via immunoSEQ multiplex PCR; TCRdb's table is partial and in-frame only. The sample has more than 2,000,000 clones, more than 80% seen once. CDR1 and CDR2 (germline): SGDLS, YYNGEE. This CDR3 spans 14 amino acids. The V end was cut by 0 bases, the J end by 3 bases, with 9 bases between. This chain uses TRBV9 with TRBJ2-5; D assignment may be TRBD1 or TRBD2 (5 bases each). The sequenced material came from naive CD4+ T cells from PBMCs. Subset in this sample: CD45RA+ positively selected. This receptor was identified in a man between 18 and 35 years old in good health. Some clones in this sample may be carry-over from other donors' samples. The CDR3 DNA follows: TGTGCCAGCAGCGTAGGGGTGGGGGAAGAGACCCAGTACTTC. Translated, it gives CASSVGVGEETQYF.